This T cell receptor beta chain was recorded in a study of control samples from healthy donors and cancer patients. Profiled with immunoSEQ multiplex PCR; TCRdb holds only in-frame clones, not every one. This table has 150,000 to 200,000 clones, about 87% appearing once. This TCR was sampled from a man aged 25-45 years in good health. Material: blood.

The DNA of the CDR3 is TGTGCCAGCCACCTGAGGGACGGGCAGCCCCAGCATTTT. As protein: CASHLRDGQPQHF. The chain uses TRBV5-5 and TRBJ1-5, with a possible D match to TRBD1 (5 bases). V lost 7 bases, J lost 7 bases, and 15 bases lay in between. CDR3 length: 13 residues. Germline CDR1 SGHKS, CDR2 YYEKEE (reference sequence).